This T cell receptor (beta chain) comes out of a study of T cell repertoires in ileal Crohn's disease. Overall study findings and caveats: Endoscopy was done a median around 6.9 months after surgery. Clonality above 26.8% at surgery always came with endoscopic recurrence.

Time point: neoterminal ileum biopsy at postoperative endoscopy, about 6 months after surgery. V was clipped by 4 bases and J by 1 base, with 8 bases between them. Germline values: CDR1 SGDLS, CDR2 YYNGEE. The CDR3 contains 13 residues. Method: immunoSEQ multiplex PCR; TCRdb's copy keeps in-frame clones and lacks some. The sample carries 15,000 to 20,000 clones, 65% to 80% recorded once. About this clone itself: What it binds is unknown.

Material for sequencing was ileal tissue. The chain couples TRBV9 to TRBJ1-1; possible D gene TRBD1, 5 bases. The TCR was taken from an adult with Crohn's disease. The chain's CDR3 is CASSRGGNTEAFF. Written as DNA, the CDR3 is TGTGCCAGCAGCAGGGGCGGGAACACTGAAGCTTTCTTT.